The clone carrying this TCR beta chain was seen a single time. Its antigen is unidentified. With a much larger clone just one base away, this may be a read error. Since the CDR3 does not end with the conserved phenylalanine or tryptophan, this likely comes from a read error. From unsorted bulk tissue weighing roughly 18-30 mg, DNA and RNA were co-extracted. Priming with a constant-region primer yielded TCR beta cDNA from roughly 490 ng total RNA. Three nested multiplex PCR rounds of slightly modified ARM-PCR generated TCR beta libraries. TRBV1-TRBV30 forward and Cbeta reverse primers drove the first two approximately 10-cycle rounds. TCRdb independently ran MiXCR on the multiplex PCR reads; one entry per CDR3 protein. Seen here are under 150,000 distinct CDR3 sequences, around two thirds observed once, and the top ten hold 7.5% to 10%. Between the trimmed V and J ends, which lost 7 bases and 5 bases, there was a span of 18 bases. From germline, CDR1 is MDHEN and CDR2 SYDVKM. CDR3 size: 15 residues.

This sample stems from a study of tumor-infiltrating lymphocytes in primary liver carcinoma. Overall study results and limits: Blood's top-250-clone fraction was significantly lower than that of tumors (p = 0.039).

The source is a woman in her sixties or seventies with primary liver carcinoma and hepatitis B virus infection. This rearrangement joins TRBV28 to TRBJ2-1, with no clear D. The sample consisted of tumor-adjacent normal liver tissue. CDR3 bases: TGTGCCAGCACCAAAGCCCTTTATCGAAACAATGAGCAGTTCTCC. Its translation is CASTKALYRNNEQFS.